The TCR beta chain described here comes from a study of shared clonotypes between healthy human individuals. V dropped 5 bases and J dropped 2 bases, with 12 bases sitting between them. Germline V gives CDR1 LNHDA, CDR2 SQIVND (reference sequence). The length of the CDR3 is 14 residues. This clone showed up just a few times. Other DNA variants within this sample encode the same CDR3. Assay: immunoSEQ multiplex PCR; the TCRdb copy retains only in-frame clones and omits some. This sample has a few million clones, with 90% to 95% found just once. This chain joins TRBV19 and TRBJ1-1, with a tentative D call TRBD1 (5 bases). This TCR was recovered from a man younger than 35 in good health. Some clones in this sample may be carry-over from other donors' samples. The sequencing sample was made of naive CD4+ T cells from PBMCs. The sample's subset: CD45RA+ positively selected. This chain's CDR3 is CASSLQGLNTEAFF. The CDR3 DNA is TGTGCCAGTAGTCTCCAGGGCCTCAACACTGAAGCTTTCTTT.